The next 25 T cell receptor beta chains were all read from a single sample in a study of blood T cell repertoires in COVID-19. The repertoire was sequenced with immunoSEQ multiplex PCR; TCRdb's copy has only in-frame clones and lacks some. The table records around 250,000 clones, around 85% of them present only once. The sample consisted of PBMCs or T cells enriched from blood (not recorded which). The receptor source for this set is a woman aged 45-65 years who had recovered from COVID-19.

The chain uses TRBV11-2 and TRBJ1-1; D possibly corresponds to TRBD1 (5 bases). CDR1 and CDR2 (germline): SGHAT, FQNNGV. The CDR3 length is 14 residues. Trimming took off 2 bases at V and 3 bases at J, with 10 bases between the two ends. CDR3: CASSLSGGYTEAFF. CDR3 DNA: TGTGCCAGCAGCTTATCCGGGGGATACACTGAAGCTTTCTTT.

The rearrangement uses TRBV28 and TRBJ1-4, with 9 bases that match TRBD1. The CDR3 spans 14 residues. Germline V CDR1 and CDR2: MDHEN, SYDVKM. V shed 5 bases, J shed 6 bases, and the junction held 4 bases outside the gene matches. CDR3 nucleotide sequence: TGTGCCAGCAGTCGGACAGGGGCCTATGAAAAACTGTTTTTT. Residues: CASSRTGAYEKLFF. Full variable domain (remainder filled in from reference TRBV28 and TRBJ1-4): DVKVTQSSRYLVKRTGEKVFLECVQDMDHENMFWYRQDPGLGLRLIYFSYDVKMKEKGDIPEGYSVSREKKERFSLILESASTNQTSMYLCASSRTGAYEKLFFGSGTQLSVL.

The CDR3 loop is CSASEGAPQNEQFF. The CDR3 nucleotides read TGCAGTGCTAGTGAGGGGGCCCCTCAGAATGAGCAGTTCTTC. The chain couples TRBV20-1 to TRBJ2-1; TRBD1 matches at 7 bases. Germline CDR1 and CDR2: DFQATT and SNEGSKA (reference sequence). The trim removed 3 bases at V and 7 bases at J, leaving 9 bases unmatched. This CDR3 comprises 14 residues.

The chain recombines TRBV7-3 with TRBJ2-3; 7 bases line up with TRBD1. Trimming cost V 5 bases and J 7 bases; bases outside gene matches: 9. This CDR3 is 14 amino acids long. The V gene's germline CDR1 is SGHTA and CDR2 FQGTGA. CDR3 loop: CASSRDSPANTQYF. Written as DNA, the CDR3 is TGTGCCAGCAGCCGGGACAGCCCCGCCAATACGCAGTATTTT.

As DNA, the CDR3 is TGTGCCATCAGTGAGGCGGGTTTCAATGAGCAGTTCTTC. Translated, it gives CAISEAGFNEQFF. V is TRBV10-3 and J is TRBJ2-1, with D perhaps TRBD2 (5 bases). The germline V and J ends were trimmed by 2 bases and 6 bases, with 8 bases remaining between them. This CDR3 contains 13 residues. Germline V gives CDR1 ENHRY, CDR2 SYGVKD.

The V gene is TRBV1, the J gene TRBJ1-4. TRBV1 is noted as a pseudogene. This CDR3 is 17 amino acids long. CDR3 in DNA: TGCACCAGCAGCCAAGATAGGAGGGATTGGACTAATGAAAAACTGTTTTTT. Amino acids: CTSSQDRRDWTNEKLFF.

This clone was counted once. V is TRBV9 and J is TRBJ2-3; 7 positions match TRBD2. J lost 4 bases, V lost 4 bases, and 9 bases had no gene match. The CDR3 sequence is 15 residues long. The germline V gene has CDR1 SGDLS and CDR2 YYNGEE. CDR3 coding DNA: TGTGCCAGCAGCTTTCGGGCGGGAGAGGCAGATACGCAGTATTTT. Its translation: CASSFRAGEADTQYF.

The V gene is TRBV6-6, the J gene TRBJ1-5; 9 bases map to TRBD1. Germline lookup yields CDR1 MNHNY and CDR2 SVGAGI (reference sequence). This CDR3 spans 19 amino acids. Germline trimming cut 5 bases from V and 0 bases from J; bases unmatched to any gene: 14. The CDR3: CASSPYMTGGSYSNQPQHF. Here the CDR3 DNA reads TGTGCCAGCAGTCCATATATGACAGGGGGGTCTTATAGCAATCAGCCCCAGCATTTT.

This rearrangement joins TRBV19 to TRBJ1-2, with TRBD1 as a possible D gene (6 bases). Trimming removed 6 bases from V and 4 bases from J, with 18 bases in between. Germline V gives CDR1 LNHDA, CDR2 SQIVND (reference sequence). CDR3 size: 15 residues. As DNA, the CDR3 is TGTGCCAGTAGCCCCGACAGGTCCCAGGGCTATGGCTACACCTTC. It is translated as CASSPDRSQGYGYTF. Based on the CDR3 plus reference TRBV19 and TRBJ1-2, the full variable domain is DGGITQSPKYLFRKEGQNVTLSCEQNLNHDAMYWYRQDPGQGLRLIYYSQIVNDFQKGDIAEGYSVSREKKESFPLTVTSAQKNPTAFYLCASSPDRSQGYGYTFGSGTRLTVV.

The chain combines TRBV3-1 (or the pseudogene TRBV3-2) with TRBJ1-4; no clear D gene. This CDR3 is 15 amino acids long. Trimming shortened V by 1 base and J by 7 bases, and 13 bases separated the two germline ends. CDR1 is LGHDT and CDR2 is YNNKEL in the germline V gene (reference sequence). CDR3 protein: CASSQGPGKGEKLFF. CDR3 in DNA: TGTGCCAGCAGCCAAGGTCCCGGGAAGGGTGAAAAACTGTTTTTT.

This chain uses TRBV9 with TRBJ1-5; no definite D call. The CDR3 has 16 amino acids. The ends were cut back, 4 bases at V and 0 bases at J, with 14 bases in the middle. In germline, CDR1 is SGDLS, CDR2 YYNGEE. The CDR3 DNA is TGTGCCAGCAGCCCGGGAGTAGGGATTAGCAATCAGCCCCAGCATTTT. It encodes CASSPGVGISNQPQHF.

This chain uses TRBV30 with TRBJ1-5; D unresolved. Germline CDR1 is GTSNPN and CDR2 is SVGIG (reference sequence). With 1 base removed from V and 0 bases from J, the gap between germline ends came to 4 bases. The CDR3 is 13 amino acids. CDR3 sequence reads: CAWSESSNQPQHF. The CDR3 region has the DNA TGTGCCTGGAGTGAGAGTAGCAATCAGCCCCAGCATTTT.

The chain combines TRBV2 with TRBJ2-2, with a possible D match to TRBD1 (6 bases). Trimming cost V 4 bases and J 8 bases, with 14 bases left between them. Germline values: CDR1 SNHLY, CDR2 FYNNEI. The CDR3 loop spans 14 amino acids. This CDR3 is CASSGNRVSGELFF. CDR3 sequence (DNA): TGTGCCAGCAGTGGGAACAGGGTATCGGGGGAGCTGTTTTTT.

The chain is built from TRBV28 and TRBJ1-5; D unclear. Trimming pared 2 bases from V and 6 bases from J, leaving 11 bases between. The CDR3 runs 14 residues. Germline CDR1 reads MDHEN; CDR2 reads SYDVKM. The CDR3 sequence is CASSLDQRFQPQHF. CDR3 in DNA: TGTGCCAGCAGTTTAGACCAGCGGTTTCAGCCCCAGCATTTT.

The chain combines TRBV27 with TRBJ1-2; the D is unclear. Germline V lookup: CDR1 MNHEY, CDR2 SMNVEV (reference sequence). The CDR3 contains 14 residues. Trimming removed 3 bases at V and 4 bases at J, with 12 bases between. CDR3: CASSFLAGSYGYTF. DNA for the CDR3: TGTGCCAGCAGTTTCTTGGCGGGCTCCTATGGCTACACCTTC.

This clone appeared a few times. The chain uses TRBV7-9 and TRBJ1-4; perhaps TRBD1 as D (5 bases). Germline-derived CDR1 and CDR2 are SEHNR and FQNEAQ (reference sequence). This CDR3 region has 17 residues. V was cut by 3 bases and J by 0 bases, with 14 bases left in between. The CDR3 DNA sequence: TGTGCCAGCAGCTTGGGAGGGGTATTTGCAACTAATGAAAAACTGTTTTTT. This translates into CASSLGGVFATNEKLFF.

The genes are TRBV27 and TRBJ1-4; no clear D gene. Germline V gene lookup returns CDR1 MNHEY and CDR2 SMNVEV (reference sequence). This CDR3 region has 12 residues. The germline V and J ends were trimmed by 7 bases and 8 bases, with 11 bases remaining between them. The CDR3 protein is CASKDYKEKLFF. DNA of the CDR3: TGTGCCAGCAAAGACTATAAGGAAAAACTGTTTTTT.

The chain carries TRBV3-1 (or the pseudogene TRBV3-2) and TRBJ2-7, with 12 bases matching TRBD2. The J segment lost 3 bases and the V segment lost 3 bases, leaving 12 bases of the junction unmatched. This CDR3 is 18 amino acids long. Germline V CDR1 and CDR2: LGHDT, YNNKEL (reference sequence). CDR3 bases: TGTGCCAGCAGCCAGGGGGTGGGCCGACTAGCGGGAGTCTACGAGCAGTACTTC. It specifies CASSQGVGRLAGVYEQYF.

This chain links TRBV5-1 with TRBJ2-5, with 7 bases matching TRBD2. V lost 0 bases and J lost 5; bases outside the gene matches: 7. The CDR3 is 15 residues long. Germline assignment: CDR1 SGHRS and CDR2 YFSETQ. The CDR3 DNA sequence: TGCGCCAGCAGCTTGGCGAGAGGGGAGGGGGAGACCCAGTACTTC. This translates into CASSLARGEGETQYF.

The J gene is TRBJ2-7, the V gene TRBV5-4, with D perhaps TRBD2 (6 bases). Trimming took off 4 bases at V and 3 bases at J, with 17 bases between the two ends. The length of the CDR3 is 15 residues. The germline gives CDR1 SGHNT, CDR2 YYREEE (reference sequence). The CDR3 sequence: CASSPSLRAGYEQYF. In DNA form, the CDR3 reads TGTGCCAGCAGCCCATCACTTAGAGCGGGCTACGAGCAGTACTTC.

V and J are TRBV29-1 and TRBJ1-4; D is perhaps TRBD1 (6 bases). This CDR3 is 13 amino acids long. The V gene lost 5 bases and the J gene lost 10 bases, with 17 bases spanning the gap. The germline V gene has CDR1 SQVTM and CDR2 ANQGSEA. CDR3 residues: CSVSHWDIGKLFF. The CDR3 DNA reads TGCAGCGTTTCCCATTGGGACATCGGAAAACTGTTTTTT. Looking up the rest from reference TRBV29-1 and TRBJ1-4 gives the full variable domain: SAVISQKPSRDICQRGTSLTIQCQVDSQVTMMFWYRQQPGQSLTLIATANQGSEATYESGFVIDKFPISRPNLTFSTLTVSNMSPEDSSIYLCSVSHWDIGKLFFGSGTQLSVL.

The chain couples TRBV19 to TRBJ1-5, with TRBD1 as a possible D gene (6 bases). Per germline, CDR1 LNHDA and CDR2 SQIVND (reference sequence). The CDR3 is 12 residues long. V was cut by 8 bases and J by 3 bases, with 8 bases left in between. As DNA, the CDR3 is TGTGCCAGTCAGGGGAACAATCAGCCCCAGCATTTT. Its protein product is CASQGNNQPQHF. Looking up the rest from reference TRBV19 and TRBJ1-5 gives the full variable domain: DGGITQSPKYLFRKEGQNVTLSCEQNLNHDAMYWYRQDPGQGLRLIYYSQIVNDFQKGDIAEGYSVSREKKESFPLTVTSAQKNPTAFYLCASQGNNQPQHFGDGTRLSIL.

This clone was counted between two and nine times. CDR3: CASNRRGGTNYGYTF. The DNA of the CDR3 is TGTGCCAGCAACCGCAGGGGAGGGACTAACTATGGCTACACCTTC. The chain recombines TRBV27 with TRBJ1-2; D perhaps matches TRBD1 (6 bases). The CDR3 runs 15 residues. CDR1 is MNHEY, CDR2 SMNVEV, per germline (reference sequence). Trimming cost V 7 bases and J 0 bases, with 15 bases left between them.

CDR3 nucleotides: TGTGCCAGCAGGCAGGATTCGGCCTATGGCTACACCTTC. It specifies CASRQDSAYGYTF. This chain connects TRBV28 to TRBJ1-2; D unresolved. CDR1 and CDR2 from the germline V gene are MDHEN and SYDVKM. Trimming pared 6 bases from V and 4 bases from J, leaving 12 bases between. This CDR3 region has 13 residues.

The chain uses TRBV6-5 and TRBJ2-3; perhaps TRBD2 as D (5 bases). Germline V lookup: CDR1 MNHEY, CDR2 SVGAGI. The V end was cut by 5 bases, the J end by 3 bases, with 9 bases between. The CDR3 loop spans 13 amino acids. CDR3 coding DNA: TGTGCCAGCAGTCACGGGGTTACAGATACGCAGTATTTT. This codes for CASSHGVTDTQYF.